The 29 T cell receptor beta chains reported below all come from one sample, sequenced in a study of T cell changes during pregnancy in multiple sclerosis. The table came from immunoSEQ multiplex PCR; TCRdb's copy has only in-frame clones and leaves some out. The table shows 95,000 to 150,000 clones, with 90% to 95% occurring only once. Sequenced here: peripheral blood, sampled before pregnancy. The receptor set was obtained from a female donor with multiple sclerosis, enrolled in a pregnancy study.

This clone was recorded only once. The chain employs TRBV5-5 and TRBJ1-6, with no clear D. CDR1 is SGHKS, CDR2 YYEKEE, per germline (reference sequence). Trimming cost V 4 bases and J 3 bases, with 17 bases left between them. This CDR3 has 17 residues. The CDR3 sequence is CASSARPGEYYNSPLHF. In DNA form, the CDR3 reads TGTGCCAGCAGCGCCCGCCCGGGAGAGTACTATAATTCACCCCTCCACTTT.

V usage is TRBV6-5 and J usage is TRBJ2-7; TRBD1 aligns across 8 bases. Germline CDR1 MNHEY, CDR2 SVGAGI. V lost 10 bases and J lost 2; bases outside the gene matches: 7. The CDR3 length is 13 residues. CDR3 residues: CAIARDRTYEQYF. The CDR3 nucleotides read TGTGCCATCGCCCGGGACAGGACCTACGAGCAGTACTTC.

This chain links TRBV18 with TRBJ2-1; a weak D match, TRBD2 (6 bases). This CDR3 spans 14 amino acids. Trimming cost V 2 bases and J 7 bases, with 12 bases left between them. Germline CDR1 and CDR2: KGHSH and LQKENI. The CDR3 is CASSPGTSSNEQFF. CDR3 coding DNA: TGTGCCAGCTCACCAGGGACTTCAAGTAATGAGCAGTTCTTC.

V is TRBV5-8 and J is TRBJ1-5; TRBD1 matches at 12 bases. Trimming took 3 bases from V and 6 from J; bases not matched to a gene: 4. Per the germline V gene, CDR1 is SGHTS and CDR2 is YDEGEE. The CDR3 runs to 15 residues. The CDR3 reads CASSSWDRGLQPQHF. The CDR3 coding sequence is TGTGCCAGCAGCTCATGGGACAGGGGGCTTCAGCCCCAGCATTTT.

The rearrangement uses TRBV6-1 and TRBJ2-7; maybe TRBD2 (6 bases). V was cut by 7 bases and J by 2 bases, with 12 bases left in between. The germline V gene has CDR1 MNHNS and CDR2 SASEGT. The CDR3 runs to 13 residues. The CDR3 DNA reads TGTGCCAGCACGGGGAGCGGGCCCTACGAGCAGTACTTC. Translating it yields CASTGSGPYEQYF.

This clone occurred once. V is TRBV6-5 and J is TRBJ2-7, with D perhaps matching TRBD1 (5 bases). The CDR3 runs 13 residues. From germline, CDR1 is MNHEY and CDR2 SVGAGI. Between the trimmed V and J ends, which lost 6 bases and 0 bases, there was a span of 9 bases. CDR3 loop: CASSRQFSYEQYF. In DNA, the CDR3 is TGTGCCAGCAGCCGACAGTTCTCCTACGAGCAGTACTTC.

The CDR3 nucleotides are TGTGCCAGCAGCTTAGCGCGACCTAGTCTCTCTGGAAACACCATATATTTT. It yields the protein CASSLARPSLSGNTIYF. This chain connects TRBV7-6 to TRBJ1-3; no definite D call. Trimming took 0 bases from V and 0 from J, leaving 12 bases between them. The CDR3 extends over 17 amino acids. Germline V CDR1 and CDR2: SGHVS, FNYEAQ. The full variable domain, completed using reference TRBV7-6 and TRBJ1-3, is GAGVSQSPRYKVTKRGQDVALRCDPISGHVSLYWYRQALGQGPEFLTYFNYEAQQDKSGLPNDRFSAERPEGSISTLTIQRTEQRDSAMYRCASSLARPSLSGNTIYFGEGSWLTVV.

This sequence joins TRBV9 and TRBJ2-7, with 12 bases identical to TRBD2. Germline values: CDR1 SGDLS, CDR2 YYNGEE. With V trimmed by 3 bases and J by 6 bases, 16 bases remained unmatched. CDR3 size: 18 residues. The CDR3 bases are TGTGCCAGCAGCGCCCCTCACTCTAGCGGGAGGGCCGACTCCGAGCAGTACTTC. Translating gives CASSAPHSSGRADSEQYF.

The chain uses TRBV15 and TRBJ2-3; 8 bases map to TRBD2. After removal of 0 bases from V and 1 base from J, the junction contained 3 bases not matched to a gene. CDR3 length: 16 residues. From germline, CDR1 is LNHNV and CDR2 YYDKDF (reference sequence). This CDR3 is CATSRESGGGTDTQYF. In nucleotides, the CDR3 is TGTGCCACCAGCAGAGAAAGCGGGGGTGGCACAGATACGCAGTATTTT.

The chain has TRBV27 and TRBJ1-2; no clear D. The CDR3 spans 14 residues. The V end was cut by 2 bases, the J end by 2 bases, with 9 bases between. The V gene's germline CDR1 is MNHEY and CDR2 SMNVEV (reference sequence). The CDR3 sequence: CASSLRQANYGYTF. Written as DNA, the CDR3 is TGTGCCAGCAGTTTACGGCAGGCCAACTATGGCTACACCTTC.

The rearrangement links TRBV7-3 to TRBJ2-1; 13 bases map to TRBD2. The trim removed 2 bases at V and 8 bases at J, leaving 9 bases unmatched. Per germline, CDR1 SGHTA and CDR2 FQGTGA. The CDR3 is 17 amino acids. The CDR3 region has the DNA TGTGCCAGCAGCTTAGCGCGGGGACTAGCGGGAAATCATGAGCAGTTCTTC. It is translated as CASSLARGLAGNHEQFF.

The chain has TRBV11-2 and TRBJ2-7; D is uncertain. V was cut by 4 bases and J by 3 bases, with 4 bases left in between. Germline V gives CDR1 SGHAT, CDR2 FQNNGV. This CDR3 comprises 11 residues. CDR3 DNA: TGTGCCAGCAGCTCCATCTACGAGCAGTACTTC. It codes for CASSSIYEQYF.

This clone has a single count. The gene calls are TRBV11-2 and TRBJ1-3; the D is unclear. Germline values: CDR1 SGHAT, CDR2 FQNNGV. The CDR3 totals 15 residues. Trimming shortened V by 1 base and J by 4 bases, and 11 bases separated the two germline ends. The CDR3 bases are TGTGCCAGCAGCTTAGTAGCGGGATCGGGAAACACCATATATTTT. Protein: CASSLVAGSGNTIYF.

V and J are TRBV27 and TRBJ1-2; D is uncertain. The V and J ends lost 5 bases and 5 bases respectively, with 15 bases between them. CDR3 length: 14 residues. Germline V lookup: CDR1 MNHEY, CDR2 SMNVEV (reference sequence). Written as DNA, the CDR3 is TGTGCCAGCAGTCTCCGCGGAGCGAGTTATGGCTACACCTTC. Encoded protein: CASSLRGASYGYTF.

The chain couples TRBV7-9 to TRBJ1-3, with D uncertain. Germline CDR1 reads SEHNR; CDR2 reads FQNEAQ (reference sequence). CDR3 length: 15 amino acids. V lost 5 bases to trimming and J lost 0 bases, with 11 bases between them. The CDR3 DNA sequence: TGTGCCAGCAGCCACGGTCCCATCTCTGGAAACACCATATATTTT. This encodes CASSHGPISGNTIYF.

The chain employs TRBV6-6 and TRBJ1-2; TRBD1 matches 7 bases. Germline CDR1 and CDR2: MNHNY and SVGAGI (reference sequence). V shed 5 bases and J 0 bases; nucleotides not matched to a gene: 6. The CDR3 is 15 amino acids. CDR3 nucleotides: TGTGCCAGCAGTCAGGGGACAGCCCCTAACTATGGCTACACCTTC. Its translation: CASSQGTAPNYGYTF.

DNA for the CDR3: TGTGCCAGCAGTTTAGGGGCAGGGGGCTACGAGCAGTACTTC. Amino acids: CASSLGAGGYEQYF. The gene calls are TRBV27 and TRBJ2-7; 7 bases are shared with TRBD1. The CDR3 is 14 amino acids. Germline assignment: CDR1 MNHEY and CDR2 SMNVEV (reference sequence). V lost 2 bases to trimming and J lost 3 bases; unmatched junction nucleotides: 4.

The chain combines TRBV29-1 with TRBJ1-1, with TRBD1 as a possible D gene (6 bases). Trimming removed 5 bases at V and 0 bases at J, with 13 bases between. The CDR3 consists of 14 residues. Per germline, CDR1 SQVTM and CDR2 ANQGSEA. In DNA form, the CDR3 reads TGCAGCGTTCGTAACAGGGAAGTGAACACTGAAGCTTTCTTT. As protein: CSVRNREVNTEAFF.

The J gene is TRBJ1-5, the V gene TRBV19; D not certain. Deletions cut 1 base from V and 4 bases from J, with 11 bases between. Per the germline V gene, CDR1 is LNHDA and CDR2 is SQIVND (reference sequence). The CDR3 loop spans 15 amino acids. CDR3 DNA: TGTGCCAGTAGTATAGTTTGGCAGGATAATCAGCCCCAGCATTTT. Residues: CASSIVWQDNQPQHF.

The gene calls are TRBV10-3 and TRBJ2-5; the match to TRBD2 covers 7 bases. The germline CDR1 and CDR2 sequences are ENHRY and SYGVKD. The junction had 4 bases not matched to a gene; V was cut back by 4 bases and J by 5 bases. CDR3 length: 13 amino acids. The CDR3 sequence is CAISVGAGETQYF. The CDR3 DNA reads TGTGCCATCAGTGTAGGAGCGGGGGAGACCCAGTACTTC.

The chain combines TRBV6-1 with TRBJ2-3; TRBD2 aligns across 11 bases. J lost 3 bases, V lost 6 bases, and 2 bases had no gene match. The length of the CDR3 is 14 residues. Germline CDR1 and CDR2: MNHNS and SASEGT. CDR3 DNA sequence: TGTGCCAGCAGAACTAGCGGGAGAACAGATACGCAGTATTTT. It is translated as CASRTSGRTDTQYF.

V and J are TRBV7-6 and TRBJ2-3, with D possibly TRBD2 on 6 matching bases. Looked up from germline, CDR1 is SGHVS and CDR2 is FNYEAQ. The ends were cut back, 5 bases at V and 3 bases at J, with 9 bases in the middle. This CDR3 has 13 residues. The CDR3: CASSPTSTDTQYF. For the CDR3, the DNA is TGTGCCAGCAGCCCGACTAGTACAGATACGCAGTATTTT.

The gene calls are TRBV19 and TRBJ2-2; 8 bases map to TRBD1. From germline, CDR1 is LNHDA and CDR2 SQIVND (reference sequence). V trimming: 4 bases; J trimming: 8 bases; junction bases outside the gene matches: 12. The length of the CDR3 is 16 residues. CDR3 nucleotide sequence: TGTGCCAGTAGTACCTACCGACAGGGGAAAGGAGGGGAGCTGTTTTTT. Its translation: CASSTYRQGKGGELFF.

The chain combines TRBV19 with TRBJ2-1; 12 bases agree with TRBD2. This CDR3 region has 14 residues. Losses at the gene ends were 6 bases for V and 6 bases for J; bases not matched to a gene: 3. The germline V gene has CDR1 LNHDA and CDR2 SQIVND (reference sequence). DNA of the CDR3: TGTGCCAGTAGGGTACTAGCGGGAGGCAATGAGCAGTTCTTC. Residues: CASRVLAGGNEQFF.

The chain employs TRBV5-1 and TRBJ1-1; 8 nucleotides line up with TRBD1. This CDR3 comprises 14 residues. The germline V gene encodes CDR1 SGHRS and CDR2 YFSETQ. Losses at the gene ends were 2 bases for V and 3 bases for J; bases not matched to a gene: 3. The CDR3 loop reads CASSFQGAHTEAFF. Here the CDR3 DNA reads TGCGCCAGCAGCTTTCAGGGGGCCCACACTGAAGCTTTCTTT.

The chain uses TRBV18 and TRBJ2-3; 14 bases match TRBD2. The ends lost 0 bases at V and 4 bases at J; junction bases unmatched: 6. The CDR3 extends over 18 amino acids. Germline assignment: CDR1 KGHSH and CDR2 LQKENI. CDR3 nucleotide sequence: TGTGCCAGCTCACCACCGGTACGACTAGCGGGAGGGCCAGATACGCAGTATTTT. It specifies CASSPPVRLAGGPDTQYF. Full variable domain (missing parts from reference TRBV18 and TRBJ2-3): NAGVMQNPRHLVRRRGQEARLRCSPMKGHSHVYWYRQLPEEGLKFMVYLQKENIIDESGMPKERFSAEFPKEGPSILRIQQVVRGDSAAYFCASSPPVRLAGGPDTQYFGPGTRLTVL.

The chain recombines TRBV19 with TRBJ1-5, with D perhaps TRBD1 (5 bases). Trimming took 5 bases from V and 5 from J, leaving 16 bases between them. Germline CDR1 reads LNHDA; CDR2 reads SQIVND (reference sequence). CDR3 size: 15 residues. The CDR3 DNA is TGTGCCAGTAGTTCTCGCCGGACATCTCATCAGCCCCAGCATTTT. It translates to CASSSRRTSHQPQHF.

This clone occurred once. This rearrangement joins TRBV27 to TRBJ2-7; 8 bases are shared with TRBD1. Germline loops: CDR1 MNHEY, CDR2 SMNVEV (reference sequence). V shed 3 bases and J 3 bases; nucleotides not matched to a gene: 1. There are 13 residues in the CDR3. The CDR3: CASSFGTGYEQYF. The DNA of the CDR3 is TGTGCCAGCAGTTTCGGGACAGGCTACGAGCAGTACTTC.

The chain couples TRBV5-4 to TRBJ2-1, with TRBD1 identical over 10 bases. Germline V gives CDR1 SGHNT, CDR2 YYREEE (reference sequence). Trimming cost V 4 bases and J 7 bases; bases outside gene matches: 11. The CDR3 sequence is 16 residues long. The CDR3 nucleotides are TGTGCCAGCAGCAGACATGACAGGGGGCGGGAGAATGAGCAGTTCTTC. It codes for CASSRHDRGRENEQFF. Supplemented by reference TRBV5-4 and TRBJ2-1, the full variable domain reads ETGVTQSPTHLIKTRGQQVTLRCSSQSGHNTVSWYQQALGQGPQFIFQYYREEENGRGNFPPRFSGLQFPNYSSELNVNALELDDSALYLCASSRHDRGRENEQFFGPGTRLTVL.